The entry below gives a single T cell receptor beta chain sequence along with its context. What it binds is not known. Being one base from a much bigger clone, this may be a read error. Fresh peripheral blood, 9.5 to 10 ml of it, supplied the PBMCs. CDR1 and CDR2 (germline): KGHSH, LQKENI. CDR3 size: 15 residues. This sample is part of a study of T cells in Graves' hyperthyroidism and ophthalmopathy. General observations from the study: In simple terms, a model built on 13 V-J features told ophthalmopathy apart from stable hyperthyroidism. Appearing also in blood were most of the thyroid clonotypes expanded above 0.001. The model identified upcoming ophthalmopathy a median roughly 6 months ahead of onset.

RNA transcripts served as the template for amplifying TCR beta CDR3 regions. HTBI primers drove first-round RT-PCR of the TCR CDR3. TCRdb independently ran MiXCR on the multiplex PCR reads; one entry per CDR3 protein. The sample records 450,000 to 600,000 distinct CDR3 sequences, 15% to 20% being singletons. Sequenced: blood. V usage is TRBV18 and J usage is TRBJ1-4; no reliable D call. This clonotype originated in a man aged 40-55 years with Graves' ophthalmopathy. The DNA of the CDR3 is TGTGCCAGCTCAATAGGACGCAGAGCAAATGAAGAACTGTTTTTT. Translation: CASSIGRRANEELFF.